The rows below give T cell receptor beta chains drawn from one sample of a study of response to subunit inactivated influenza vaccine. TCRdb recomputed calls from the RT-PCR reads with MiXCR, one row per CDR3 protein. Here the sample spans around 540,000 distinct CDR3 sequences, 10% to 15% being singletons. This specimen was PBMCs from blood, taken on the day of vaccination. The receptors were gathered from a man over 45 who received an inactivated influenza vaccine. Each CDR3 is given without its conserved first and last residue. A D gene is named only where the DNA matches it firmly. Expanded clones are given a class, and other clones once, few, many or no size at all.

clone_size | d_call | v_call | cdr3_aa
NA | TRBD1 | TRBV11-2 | ASSPEGRGEAF
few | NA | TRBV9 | ASSPSGRSSYEQY
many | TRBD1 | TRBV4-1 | ASSQDGDSYEQY
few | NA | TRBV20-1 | SASRLLQQDYEQY
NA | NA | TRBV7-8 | ASSLVVWDSLRGEQF
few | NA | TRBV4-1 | ASSQVGGGHTDTQY
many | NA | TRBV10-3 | AIQGLGSGEQF
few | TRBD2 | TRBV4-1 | ASSRPTSGGVKTQY
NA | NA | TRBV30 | AWRNGNEQF
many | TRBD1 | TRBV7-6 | ASSAKPGQASYEQY
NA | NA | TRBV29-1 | SVSRGTVETQY
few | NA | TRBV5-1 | ASSESGANQPQH
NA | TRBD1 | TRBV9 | ASSPRTGEYEQY
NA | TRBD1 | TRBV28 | ASSRGNRGLGEQY
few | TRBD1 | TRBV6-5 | ASSYAAPEGAESYT
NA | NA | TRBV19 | ASSIWGSSYNEQF
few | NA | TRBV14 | ASSRGHPGQETQY
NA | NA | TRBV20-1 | SARAGRELF
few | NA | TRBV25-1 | ASSGGPGEQY
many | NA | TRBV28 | ASIRRLGTLSYEQY
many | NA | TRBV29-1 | SVGPRGTQY
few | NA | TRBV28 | ASRRALRVGETQY
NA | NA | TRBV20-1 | SATRARGGGEQY
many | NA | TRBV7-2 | ASSPSLSGGGGEQF
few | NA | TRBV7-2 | ASSLVGPGFPSTTQY
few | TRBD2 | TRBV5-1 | ASSLGQSGRGMKNIQY
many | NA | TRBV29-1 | SVAGDYNEQF
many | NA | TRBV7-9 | ASNTGTGNTGELF
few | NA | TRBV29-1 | SVDISGANVLT
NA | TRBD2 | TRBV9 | ASSDGLAGRMGQETQY
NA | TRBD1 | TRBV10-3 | AIRDKQGSTGELF
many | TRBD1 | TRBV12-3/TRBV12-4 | ASSLSRQGGATDTQY
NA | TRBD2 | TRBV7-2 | ASRGLAGGHEQF
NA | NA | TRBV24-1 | ATSTSGTYNEQF
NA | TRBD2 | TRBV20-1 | SASSTSGRRETQY
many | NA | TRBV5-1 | ASSFGGRDDEKLF
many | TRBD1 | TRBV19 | ASSIGTVKGYNEQF
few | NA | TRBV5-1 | ASSFSNGEMNTEAF
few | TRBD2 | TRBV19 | ASSNRGLAAGEQF
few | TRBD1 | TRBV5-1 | ASSQLPGQGNTIY
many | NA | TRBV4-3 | ASSQDLVQSLNYGYT
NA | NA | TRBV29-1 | SAFRETGELF
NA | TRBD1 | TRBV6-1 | ASSPTGLGTQY
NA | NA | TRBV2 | ASSRQRGESPLH
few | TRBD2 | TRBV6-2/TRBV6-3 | ASSYSTSGGLYEQY
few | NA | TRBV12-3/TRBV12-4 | ASNRPGLEETQY
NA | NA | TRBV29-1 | SVKGQQGTGELF
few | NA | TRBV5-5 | ASSLSSRGEQF
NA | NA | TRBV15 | ATSRDRLATNTGELF
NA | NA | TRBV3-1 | ASSQDRVGQGFYNEQF